The next 23 T cell receptor beta chains were all read from a single sample in a study of T-cell memory formation after mild COVID-19. TCRdb itself ran the 5' RACE reads through MiXCR, one entry per CDR3 protein. The repertoire holds fewer than 550,000 distinct CDR3 sequences, with around 19% as singletons. The sequenced sample consisted of PBMCs or a T cell subset sorted from them (not recorded which). The origin of the receptors is an adult woman who had mild COVID-19 (a few samples of this study predate the infection). Cell type and time point are not known.

The table lists this clonotype with a few counts. V usage is TRBV4-1 and J usage is TRBJ1-4; 11 bases agree with TRBD1. CDR1 and CDR2 from the germline V gene are MGHRA and YSYEKL. The CDR3 is 16 residues long. J was trimmed by 7 bases and V by 4 bases; bases with no gene match: 8. CDR3 nucleotide sequence: TGCGCCAGCAGCCGCGGACAGGGGGCGCGCGGTGAAAAACTGTTTTTT. It yields the protein CASSRGQGARGEKLFF.

This clonotype was observed a few times. The chain couples TRBV7-2 to TRBJ1-4; D is undetermined. The length of the CDR3 is 12 residues. CDR1 and CDR2 (germline): SGHTA, FQGNSA. Trimming removed 5 bases from V and 10 bases from J, with 11 bases in between. The CDR3 DNA sequence: TGTGCCAGCAGCGTACCCCCAGCAAAACTGTTTTTT. Translated, it gives CASSVPPAKLFF.

This chain joins TRBV20-1 and TRBJ2-7, with 7 bases aligning to TRBD1. The V gene end was trimmed by 4 bases and the J gene end by 3 bases; junction bases not matched to a gene: 6. This CDR3 comprises 13 residues. Looked up from germline, CDR1 is DFQATT and CDR2 is SNEGSKA (reference sequence). The CDR3, as DNA: TGCAGTGCTATTAGGGGGCTGAACTACGAGCAGTACTTC. This codes for CSAIRGLNYEQYF.

There are a few counts of this clonotype. The chain employs TRBV6-5 and TRBJ2-7; D uncertain. Per germline, CDR1 MNHEY and CDR2 SVGAGI. Deletions cut 7 bases from V and 4 bases from J, with 11 bases between. CDR3 size: 12 residues. The CDR3 bases are TGTGCCAGCACGTCGATGGGGTACGAGCAGTACTTC. It yields the protein CASTSMGYEQYF.

Here the CDR3 reads CASSLREAEAFF. The DNA for the CDR3 is TGTGCCAGCAGCTTGAGGGAAGCTGAAGCTTTCTTT. The chain couples TRBV7-9 to TRBJ1-1; D remains unclear. Germline V gene lookup returns CDR1 SEHNR and CDR2 FQNEAQ (reference sequence). Trimming left V 3 bases short and J 6 bases short, with 8 bases between. The CDR3 runs 12 residues.

The chain has TRBV2 and TRBJ2-1; 10 bases are shared with TRBD1. This CDR3 has 15 residues. Germline assignment: CDR1 SNHLY and CDR2 FYNNEI. Trimming removed 6 bases from V and 6 bases from J; junction bases left unmatched: 8. The CDR3 loop is CASRPGTGVPNEQFF. CDR3 DNA sequence: TGTGCCAGCAGACCTGGGACAGGGGTACCCAATGAGCAGTTCTTC.

The CDR3 spells CASSSGGAGTDTQYF. As DNA, the CDR3 is TGCGCCAGCAGCTCCGGTGGGGCCGGCACAGATACGCAGTATTTT. The V call is TRBV5-1, the J call TRBJ2-3, with D possibly TRBD1 on 5 matching bases. Trimming stripped 3 bases from V and 1 base from J, with 12 bases between. Germline CDR1 is SGHRS and CDR2 is YFSETQ. The CDR3 loop spans 15 amino acids. Full variable domain (missing parts from reference TRBV5-1 and TRBJ2-3): KAGVTQTPRYLIKTRGQQVTLSCSPISGHRSVSWYQQTPGQGLQFLFEYFSETQRNKGNFPGRFSGRQFSNSRSEMNVSTLELGDSALYLCASSSGGAGTDTQYFGPGTRLTVL.

This clonotype appeared a few times. The genes are TRBV5-1 and TRBJ1-2, with unresolved D. Trimming took off 0 bases at V and 1 base at J, with 7 bases between the two ends. Germline CDR1 SGHRS, CDR2 YFSETQ. CDR3 size: 14 residues. The DNA of the CDR3 is TGCGCCAGCAGCTTGGTTGGGATTAACTATGGCTACACCTTC. It yields the protein CASSLVGINYGYTF.

Only a few counts were recorded for this clonotype. The rearrangement joins TRBV6-5 to TRBJ2-1, with TRBD2 matching over 11 bases. The CDR3 totals 12 residues. J gave up 9 bases and V 6 bases, and 1 base lay outside the gene matches. CDR1 and CDR2 (germline): MNHEY, SVGAGI. CDR3 region: CASRGLAVEQFF. The CDR3 bases are TGTGCCAGCAGGGGACTAGCGGTTGAGCAGTTCTTC.

The chain combines TRBV7-9 with TRBJ1-1, with 7 nucleotides matching TRBD1. The V and J ends lost 0 bases and 6 bases, in that order; junction bases with no gene match: 1. The CDR3 loop spans 13 amino acids. Germline V CDR1 and CDR2: SEHNR, FQNEAQ (reference sequence). CDR3 sequence reads: CASSLATGAEAFF. The CDR3 coding sequence is TGTGCCAGCAGCTTAGCAACAGGGGCTGAAGCTTTCTTT.

This chain connects TRBV20-1 to TRBJ2-3; D may be TRBD2 (6 bases). This CDR3 has 15 amino acids. Trimming left V 6 bases short and J 6 bases short, with 22 bases between. Germline CDR1 is DFQATT and CDR2 is SNEGSKA (reference sequence). The DNA for the CDR3 is TGCAGTGCCCCCCTGGCTAGCGTCTCATTGGATACGCAGTATTTT. Translation gives CSAPLASVSLDTQYF.

The gene calls are TRBV29-1 and TRBJ2-3; D possibly corresponds to TRBD2 (6 bases). The CDR3 totals 16 residues. V was cut by 0 bases and J by 0 bases, with 13 bases left in between. In germline, CDR1 is SQVTM, CDR2 ANQGSEA. The CDR3 DNA reads as TGCAGCGTTGAAGATCGGGTAGCGGCTAGCACAGATACGCAGTATTTT. Translated, it gives CSVEDRVAASTDTQYF.

The V gene is TRBV2, the J gene TRBJ2-7, with TRBD2 identical over 10 bases. The germline V gene encodes CDR1 SNHLY and CDR2 FYNNEI. This CDR3 has 14 amino acids. Trimming cost V 2 bases and J 8 bases; bases outside gene matches: 6. The CDR3 DNA follows: TGTGCCAGCAGTGAACCTAGCGGGAGTCTCAAGCAGTACTTC. Its protein product is CASSEPSGSLKQYF.

This clonotype turned up a few times. The chain is built from TRBV3-1 and TRBJ2-7; weak D call: TRBD1 (6 bases). Trimming left V 3 bases short and J 3 bases short, with 12 bases between. Germline V CDR1 and CDR2: LGHDT, YNNKEL (reference sequence). The CDR3 has 14 amino acids. This chain's CDR3 is CASSHKGVDYEQYF. In DNA form, the CDR3 reads TGTGCCAGCAGCCATAAGGGGGTCGACTACGAGCAGTACTTC.

The genes are TRBV11-2 and TRBJ1-1; no clear D. The germline V gene has CDR1 SGHAT and CDR2 FQNNGV. The CDR3 is made up of 18 amino acids. Trimming stripped 3 bases from V and 4 bases from J, with 24 bases between. The CDR3 protein is CASSFRYTTNSLGTEAFF. CDR3 DNA: TGTGCCAGCAGCTTTCGGTACACAACCAACTCCCTGGGCACTGAAGCTTTCTTT.

This clonotype was detected only a few times. The rearrangement uses TRBV7-9 and TRBJ2-1; possibly TRBD2 for D (5 bases). Germline CDR1 SEHNR, CDR2 FQNEAQ (reference sequence). This CDR3 has 15 amino acids. V was clipped by 5 bases and J by 7 bases, with 18 bases between them. CDR3 coding DNA: TGTGCCAGCAGCGACGCGGACGGAGGATTAAATGAGCAGTTCTTC. Encoded protein: CASSDADGGLNEQFF.

The V call is TRBV7-9, the J call TRBJ2-2; D remains ambiguous. Germline assignment: CDR1 SEHNR and CDR2 FQNEAQ (reference sequence). CDR3 length: 15 residues. The V gene lost 6 bases and the J gene lost 2 bases, with 13 bases spanning the gap. The CDR3: CASRRGDLNTGELFF. DNA of the CDR3: TGTGCCAGCAGACGCGGAGATCTAAACACCGGGGAGCTGTTTTTT.

Only a few counts were recorded for this clonotype. The chain couples TRBV7-3 to TRBJ2-1; 8 bases are shared with TRBD2. This CDR3 has 13 residues. V lost 1 base to trimming and J lost 14 bases; unmatched junction nucleotides: 7. Germline lookup yields CDR1 SGHTA and CDR2 FQGTGA. The CDR3 sequence: CASSLRREEAEFF. DNA of the CDR3: TGTGCCAGCAGCTTAAGGCGGGAGGAAGCCGAGTTCTTC.

This clonotype was observed a few times. The chain recombines TRBV13 with TRBJ2-5; D possibly matches TRBD1 or TRBD2 (6 bases each). The CDR3 runs to 15 residues. With 2 bases removed from V and 1 base from J, the gap between germline ends came to 11 bases. CDR1 and CDR2 (germline): PRHDT, FYEKMQ (reference sequence). In DNA, the CDR3 is TGTGCCAGCAGCTTATGGGGGGACATCCAAGAGACCCAGTACTTC. It is translated as CASSLWGDIQETQYF. The full variable domain, rest sourced from reference TRBV13 and TRBJ2-5, is AAGVIQSPRHLIKEKRETATLKCYPIPRHDTVYWYQQGPGQDPQFLISFYEKMQSDKGSIPDRFSAQQFSDYHSELNMSSLELGDSALYFCASSLWGDIQETQYFGPGTRLLVL.

The rearrangement joins TRBV5-1 to TRBJ2-4; 8 bases are shared with TRBD1. Germline V gene sequence: CDR1 SGHRS, CDR2 YFSETQ. With 4 bases clipped from V and 3 bases from J, the junction kept 6 bases outside the gene matches. This CDR3 contains 15 residues. The CDR3, as DNA: TGCGCCAGCAGCACCCAGGGGGCCGACAAAAACATTCAGTACTTC. Translating gives CASSTQGADKNIQYF.

The chain uses TRBV5-5 and TRBJ2-1; maybe TRBD2 (5 bases). Germline V CDR1 and CDR2: SGHKS, YYEKEE (reference sequence). The V and J ends lost 5 bases and 7 bases respectively, with 19 bases between them. This CDR3 spans 15 amino acids. CDR3 nucleotide sequence: TGTGCCAGCAGTTTATCGCTTGAGGGTGGGAATGAGCAGTTCTTC. The encoded protein is CASSLSLEGGNEQFF.

This clonotype was detected many times. The gene calls are TRBV5-5 and TRBJ2-1; tentative D call: TRBD1 (5 bases). Germline CDR1 and CDR2: SGHKS and YYEKEE (reference sequence). V lost 0 bases and J lost 7, with 14 bases in between. The CDR3 has 15 amino acids. The CDR3 DNA sequence: TGTGCCAGCAGCTTGGACAGGATTATTGGGAATGAGCAGTTCTTC. Translation: CASSLDRIIGNEQFF.

The V gene is TRBV7-9, the J gene TRBJ2-5, with D maybe TRBD1 (6 bases). Trimming removed 5 bases at V and 6 bases at J, with 10 bases between. Germline CDR1 and CDR2: SEHNR and FQNEAQ (reference sequence). The CDR3 is 12 residues long. CDR3 DNA sequence: TGTGCCAGCAGCCGGGACATAAAGACCCAGTACTTC. Translating gives CASSRDIKTQYF.